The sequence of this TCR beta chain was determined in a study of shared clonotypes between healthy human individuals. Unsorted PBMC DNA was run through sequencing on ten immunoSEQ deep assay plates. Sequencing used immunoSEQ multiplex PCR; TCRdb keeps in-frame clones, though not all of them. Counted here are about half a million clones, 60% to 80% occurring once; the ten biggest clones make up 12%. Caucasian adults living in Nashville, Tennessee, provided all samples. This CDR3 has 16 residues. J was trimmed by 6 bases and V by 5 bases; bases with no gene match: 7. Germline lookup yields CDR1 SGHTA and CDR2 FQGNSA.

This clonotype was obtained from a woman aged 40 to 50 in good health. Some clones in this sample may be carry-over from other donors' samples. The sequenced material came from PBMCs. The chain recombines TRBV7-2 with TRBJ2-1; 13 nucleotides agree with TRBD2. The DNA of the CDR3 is TGTGCCAGCAGCACAACCGGGACTAGCGGGGTCAATGAGCAGTTCTTC. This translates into CASSTTGTSGVNEQFF.